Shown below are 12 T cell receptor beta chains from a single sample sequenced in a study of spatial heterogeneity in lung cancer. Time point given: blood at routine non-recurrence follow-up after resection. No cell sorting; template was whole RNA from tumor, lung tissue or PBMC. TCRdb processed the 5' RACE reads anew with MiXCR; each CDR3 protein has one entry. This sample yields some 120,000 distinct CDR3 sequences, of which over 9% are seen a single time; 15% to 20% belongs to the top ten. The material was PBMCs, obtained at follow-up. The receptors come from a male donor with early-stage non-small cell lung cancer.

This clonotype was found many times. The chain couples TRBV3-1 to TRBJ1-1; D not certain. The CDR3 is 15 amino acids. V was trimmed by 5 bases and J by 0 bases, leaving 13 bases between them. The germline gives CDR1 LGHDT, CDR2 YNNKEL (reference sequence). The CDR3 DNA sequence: TGTGCCAGCAGCGCAAGGCAGACATTGAACACTGAAGCTTTCTTT. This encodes CASSARQTLNTEAFF.

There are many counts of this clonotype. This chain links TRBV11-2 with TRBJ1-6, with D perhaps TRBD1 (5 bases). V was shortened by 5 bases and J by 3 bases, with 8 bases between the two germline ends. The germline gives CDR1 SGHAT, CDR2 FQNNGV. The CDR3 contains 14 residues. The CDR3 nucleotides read TGTGCCAGCAGCCCGACAGTCTATAATTCACCCCTCCACTTT. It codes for CASSPTVYNSPLHF.

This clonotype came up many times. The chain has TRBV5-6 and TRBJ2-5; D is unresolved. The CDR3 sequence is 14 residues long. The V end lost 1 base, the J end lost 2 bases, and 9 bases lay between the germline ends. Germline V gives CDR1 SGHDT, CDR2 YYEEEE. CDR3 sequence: CASSLLGSQETQYF. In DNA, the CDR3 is TGTGCCAGCAGCTTGCTCGGGTCGCAAGAGACCCAGTACTTC.

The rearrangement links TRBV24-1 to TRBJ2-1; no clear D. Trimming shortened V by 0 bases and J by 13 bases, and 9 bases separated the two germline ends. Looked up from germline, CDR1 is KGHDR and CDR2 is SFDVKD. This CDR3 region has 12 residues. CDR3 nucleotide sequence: TGTGCCACCAGTGATTTGACGGCACGTCAGTTCTTC. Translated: CATSDLTARQFF.

The DNA of the CDR3 is TGTGCCAGCAGGGAGCGTACCTTCGGCCCCTACGAGCAGTACTTC. Protein sequence: CASRERTFGPYEQYF. The rearrangement links TRBV2 to TRBJ2-7, with D uncertain. V lost 6 bases, J lost 2 bases, and 17 bases lay in between. The CDR3 spans 15 residues. Germline CDR1 SNHLY, CDR2 FYNNEI.

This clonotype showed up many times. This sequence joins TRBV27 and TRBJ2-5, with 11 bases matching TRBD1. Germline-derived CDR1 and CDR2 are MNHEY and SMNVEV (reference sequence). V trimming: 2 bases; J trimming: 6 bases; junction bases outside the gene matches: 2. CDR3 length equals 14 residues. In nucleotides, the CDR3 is TGTGCCAGCAGTTTAGGGACAGGGGGGAAGACCCAGTACTTC. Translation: CASSLGTGGKTQYF.

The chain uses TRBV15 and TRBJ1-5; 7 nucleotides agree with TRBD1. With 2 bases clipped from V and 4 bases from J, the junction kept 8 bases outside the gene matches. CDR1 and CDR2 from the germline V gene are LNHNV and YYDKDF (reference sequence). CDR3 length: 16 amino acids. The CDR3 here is CATSRPAGTANQPQHF. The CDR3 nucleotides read TGTGCCACCAGCAGACCTGCCGGGACAGCTAATCAGCCCCAGCATTTT.

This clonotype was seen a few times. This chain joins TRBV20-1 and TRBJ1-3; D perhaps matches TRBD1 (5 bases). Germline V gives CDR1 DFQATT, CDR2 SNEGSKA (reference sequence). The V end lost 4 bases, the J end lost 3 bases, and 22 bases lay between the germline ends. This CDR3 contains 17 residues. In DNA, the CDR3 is TGCAGTGCTACAATCCCCCTGGGGGGGAACGGTGGAAACACCATATATTTT. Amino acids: CSATIPLGGNGGNTIYF.

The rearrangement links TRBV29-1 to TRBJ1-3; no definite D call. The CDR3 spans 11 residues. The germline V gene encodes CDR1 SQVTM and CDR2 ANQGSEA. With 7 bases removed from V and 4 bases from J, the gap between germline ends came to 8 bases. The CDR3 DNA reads TGCAGCGGTGCAAGAGGAAACACCATATATTTT. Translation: CSGARGNTIYF.

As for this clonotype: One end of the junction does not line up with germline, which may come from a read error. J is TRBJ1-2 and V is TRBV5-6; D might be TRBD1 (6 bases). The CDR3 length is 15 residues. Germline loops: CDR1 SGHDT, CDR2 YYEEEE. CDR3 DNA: TGTGCCAGCAGATTGGGGGGCAGGGGCAACTATGGCTACACCTTC. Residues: CASRLGGRGNYGYTF.

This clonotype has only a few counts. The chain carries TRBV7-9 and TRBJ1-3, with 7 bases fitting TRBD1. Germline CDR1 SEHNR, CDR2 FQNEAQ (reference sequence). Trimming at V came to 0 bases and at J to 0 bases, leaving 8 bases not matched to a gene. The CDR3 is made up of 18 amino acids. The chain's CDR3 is CASSLAGTANPSGNTIYF. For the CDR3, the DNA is TGTGCCAGCAGCTTAGCCGGGACAGCTAACCCCTCTGGAAACACCATATATTTT.

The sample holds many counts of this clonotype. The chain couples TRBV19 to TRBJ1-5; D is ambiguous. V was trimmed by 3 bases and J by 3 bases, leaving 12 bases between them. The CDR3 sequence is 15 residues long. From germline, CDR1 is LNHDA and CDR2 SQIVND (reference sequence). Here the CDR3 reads CASSIFVAVNQPQHF. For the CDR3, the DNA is TGTGCCAGTAGTATCTTCGTGGCCGTCAATCAGCCCCAGCATTTT.